The table lists the clone carrying this TCR beta chain with many counts. Its specificity is not known. The CDR3 regions of TCR beta were amplified from RNA transcripts. The TCR CDR3 was amplified in a first-round RT-PCR using the HTBI primer set. Each CDR3 protein gets one entry after TCRdb re-called the multiplex PCR reads with MiXCR. In the table there are roughly 350,000 distinct CDR3 sequences, roughly 15% of which are singletons. This sample was taken from a study of T cells in Graves' hyperthyroidism and ophthalmopathy. Study-level findings and limits: Ophthalmopathy was separated from stable hyperthyroidism by a 13 V-J model.

Diagnostic decisions used clinical symptoms, serum thyroxine and TRAb, thyroid ultrasound and orbital computed tomography. Out of approximately 10 ml of fresh peripheral blood came the PBMCs. The clonotype comes from a woman aged 40 to 55 with Graves' ophthalmopathy. Sequencing was carried out using blood.

CDR3 loop: CASSGTTRTGLKDTQYF. The CDR3 DNA reads TGTGCCAGCAGTGGAACTACCCGGACAGGGTTGAAAGATACGCAGTATTTT. V is TRBV6-1 and J is TRBJ2-3, with 8 nucleotides matching TRBD1. Germline values: CDR1 MNHNS, CDR2 SASEGT. CDR3 size: 17 residues. Trimming cost V 4 bases and J 5 bases; bases outside gene matches: 14.